The sequence of this T cell receptor (beta chain) was determined in a study of CXCR3-negative and CXCR3-positive naive CD8 T cells. General study findings and limits: Both of the naive subsets showed about the same high diversity, but memory CD8+ cells had much less. CXCR3-negative and CXCR3-positive naive cells shared comparable TRBV-TRBJ usage, but memory cells did not.

Triplicates of 300,000 cells were sorted from each CD8+ T cell subset. CD45RO-CCR7+CD27+CD95- defined naive CD8+ T cells. Germline V gene lookup returns CDR1 MNHEY and CDR2 SVGAGI. This CDR3 spans 13 amino acids. The study made its TRB cDNA libraries by 5' RACE, adding UMI labels. For each CDR3 protein, TCRdb gives one entry from its re-call of the 5' RACE reads, without DNA. The sample totals 130,000 or so distinct CDR3 sequences. Details on this clonotype: Its antigen is still unknown.

The sequenced sample consisted of naive CXCR3- CD8+ T cells from blood. Regarding subset: CD45RO-CCR7+CD27+CD95- naive CD8+ T cells lacking CXCR3 (TNR3-). The sequence came from a human donor in good health. Some clones in this sample may be carry-over from other donors' samples. The chain carries TRBV6-5 and TRBJ2-7; no DNA is available, so the TRBD1 call from TCRdb remains unchecked. The CDR3 loop is CASRDRGEWEQYF.